This T cell receptor (beta chain) was captured by sequencing in a study of regulatory T cells in long-lasting Graves disease. The sample's time point: persistent/refractory GD, antithyroid drugs over 5 years with positive TRAb. PBMCs were the source of the RNA used for TCR sequencing. In germline, CDR1 is LGHDT, CDR2 YNNKEL (reference sequence). V was pared by 0 bases and J by 0 bases, with 1 base of the junction left unmatched. This CDR3 has 15 residues. The sample holds many counts of this clonotype. As yet, its antigen is unknown. In building TCR beta libraries, iRepertoire HTBI primers were used together with Arm-PCR of CDR3 regions. TCRdb re-called the multiplex PCR reads with MiXCR, one entry per CDR3 protein. Of a few hundred thousand distinct CDR3 sequences in the sample, around 24% are singletons; the top ten hold about a quarter. The study's findings and limits: Having only a small sample size may have limited accuracy. There were preferences for TRBV28, TRBJ1-2 and TRBJ2-5 in persistent disease.

The sequence was obtained from a female donor with Graves disease. This specimen consisted of peripheral blood mononuclear cells (PBMCs), obtained when the disease was refractory, from a patient treated with antithyroid drugs. The chain carries TRBV3-1 and TRBJ2-5; 7 positions match TRBD1. CDR3 sequence (DNA): TGTGCCAGCAGCCAAGAGGGACAGTACCAAGAGACCCAGTACTTC. Its translation: CASSQEGQYQETQYF.